This T cell receptor (beta chain) was found in a study of blood T cells in healthy people across ages. Germline loops: CDR1 SNHLY, CDR2 FYNNEI. V was trimmed by 4 bases and J by 9 bases, leaving 13 bases between them. This CDR3 is 12 amino acids long. This clonotype was observed a handful of times. A second roughly 6 to 12 cycle PCR used barcoded and J-beta primers. MiXCR, run by TCRdb on the 5' RACE reads, gives a single entry per CDR3 protein. The repertoire includes 450,000 to 700,000 distinct CDR3 sequences, 27% of them detected once, and around 18% sits in the top ten. Ten milliliters of peripheral blood were drawn from each donor.

This sequence joins TRBV2 and TRBJ2-7, with D hard to call. The material sequenced was blood. The TCR originated in a woman between 65 and 79 years old in good health. The CDR3 DNA is TGTGCCAGCAGTGTTGAGCGTGGCGGGCAGTACTTC. It specifies CASSVERGGQYF.